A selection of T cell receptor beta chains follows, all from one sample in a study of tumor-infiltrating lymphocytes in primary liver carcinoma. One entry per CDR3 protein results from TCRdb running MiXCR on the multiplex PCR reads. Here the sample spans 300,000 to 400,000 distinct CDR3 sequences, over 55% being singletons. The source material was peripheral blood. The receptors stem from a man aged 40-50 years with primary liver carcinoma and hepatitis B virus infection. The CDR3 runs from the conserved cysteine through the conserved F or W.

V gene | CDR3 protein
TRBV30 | CAWSAGALTDTQYF
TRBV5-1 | CASSTGTSEQETQYF
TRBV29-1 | CSVEFRGQASSYERYF
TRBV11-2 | CASSLDRGGRFYSGQFF
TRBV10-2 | CATSATAASYNEQFF
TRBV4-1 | CASSQVQGTYEQYF
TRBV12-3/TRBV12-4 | CASSRSGRARETQYF
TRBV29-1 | CSVRLAITDTQYF
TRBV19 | CASTTREGHQPQHF
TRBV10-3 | CAISESTGGYRTDTQYF
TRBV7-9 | CASSSGTPNSPLHF
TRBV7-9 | CASSPTTGEFEQYF
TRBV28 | CASSHPLPGPGNTIYF
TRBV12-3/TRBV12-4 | CASTLSGLAGVGSYNEQFF
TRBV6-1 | CASSQTGGGEETQYF
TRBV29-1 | CSVTPLAGDMQYF
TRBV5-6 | CASSLRAGVVETQYF
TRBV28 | CASSSTGGIRETQYF
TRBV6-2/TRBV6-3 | CASHRDSNQPQHF
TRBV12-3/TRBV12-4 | CASAGTDDNYGYTF
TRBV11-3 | CAISLVGGGDYEQYF
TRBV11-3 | CASSLLTRRDEQYF
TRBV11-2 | CASCPDSANTEAFF
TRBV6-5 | CASSYGSGMVAEAFF
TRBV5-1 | CASNRKGQGGSPLHF
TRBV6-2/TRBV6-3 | CASSTAYEQYF
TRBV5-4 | CASSVDPSTDTQYF
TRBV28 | CASRLGPTYEQYF
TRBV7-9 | CASSEAGTGAHEQYF
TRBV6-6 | CASRSPGQGFEQFF
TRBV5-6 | CASSLAWVGEQFF
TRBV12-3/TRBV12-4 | CASRTLQNKQYF
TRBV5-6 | CASGPRQTSYEQYF
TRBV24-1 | CATIDSLGAGSYEQYF
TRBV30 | CAWSVWRGGAEQFF
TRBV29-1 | CSVEDTRDTDTRYF
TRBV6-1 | CASNRGPHTGELFF
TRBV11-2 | CTSSLGRGNYSYTF
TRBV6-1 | CASCEIGNSIQPQHF
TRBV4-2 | CASSQAEGLARPEQYF
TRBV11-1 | CASIPRAISYNEQFF
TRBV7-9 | CASSQDRGGTGELFF